The clone carrying this TCR beta chain was seen repeatedly, ten times or more. One junction end disagrees with the germline gene, perhaps due to a read error. This sample stems from a study of T-cell memory formation after mild COVID-19. MiXCR was run by TCRdb on the 5' RACE reads, yielding one entry per CDR3 protein. The table shows some 450,000 distinct CDR3 sequences, with 15% to 20% occurring only once. Germline V gene lookup returns CDR1 SGHRS and CDR2 YFSETQ. This CDR3 is built from 13 residues. The TCR comes from an adult woman who had mild COVID-19 (a few samples of this study predate the infection). Cell type and time point are not known. The gene calls are TRBV5-1 and TRBJ2-7; TRBD1 matches 7 bases. The sequenced sample consisted of PBMCs or a T cell subset sorted from them (not recorded which). The chain's CDR3 is CASSLEQGYEQYF. The CDR3 DNA sequence: TGTGCCAGCAGCTTAGAACAGGGGTACGAGCAGTACTTC.